This TCR beta chain was obtained from a study of blood T cell repertoires in COVID-19. At the level of the study: PBMCs, B-cell-depleted T cells, or T cells provided the cDNA or gDNA that made up the material.

As processed by the authors: It was from reference gene primer amplification that nucleated cell counts were estimated. Measured with immunoSEQ multiplex PCR; TCRdb has only the in-frame clones, and not every one. The DNA gave D and trimming, while V, J and clone size come from that table. Of 200,000 to 250,000 clones listed, around 90% are singletons. After removal of 2 bases from V and 5 bases from J, the junction contained 7 bases not matched to a gene. Germline values: CDR1 SGHRS, CDR2 YFSETQ. The CDR3 extends over 16 amino acids. In terms of age and location, participants ranged from roughly 18 to 100 years and lived in under 30 US areas. Exposed enrollees encountered a COVID-19 case at some point within 2 weeks before study entry.

This TCR was sampled from a young woman who had been exposed to COVID-19. The chain combines TRBV5-1 with TRBJ1-4; 9 bases are shared with TRBD1. Sequencing was carried out using PBMCs or T cells enriched from blood (not recorded which). CDR3 sequence reads: CASSLYPDRGNEKLFF. The CDR3 nucleotides are TGCGCCAGCAGCTTATACCCGGACAGGGGAAATGAAAAACTGTTTTTT.